This TCR beta chain was captured by sequencing in a study of identifying expanded T cells in peripheral blood. Sequencing used immunoSEQ multiplex PCR; TCRdb keeps in-frame clones, though not all of them. This sample yields tens of thousands of clones, of which about 88% are seen a single time; around 4% belongs to the top ten. Germline lookup yields CDR1 SNHLY and CDR2 FYNNEI. CDR3 length: 14 amino acids. Trimming pared 8 bases from V and 4 bases from J, leaving 16 bases between. No infections or other immune events were documented during collection. As concerns this clone: Antigen unknown.

Study-level points and caveats: Clone count variance between approximately two-week samples rose with total template count. Over two and four weeks, about 17 and 20 clones changed, versus approximately 1.2 between replicates.

The rearrangement uses TRBV2 and TRBJ2-3; the D is unclear. The sample consisted of blood. The receptor was isolated from a person aged 18 to 75 in good health. The CDR3 DNA follows: TGTGCCAGCGTGAGGTTCATAAGCCCAGATACGCAGTATTTT. Translation gives CASVRFISPDTQYF.